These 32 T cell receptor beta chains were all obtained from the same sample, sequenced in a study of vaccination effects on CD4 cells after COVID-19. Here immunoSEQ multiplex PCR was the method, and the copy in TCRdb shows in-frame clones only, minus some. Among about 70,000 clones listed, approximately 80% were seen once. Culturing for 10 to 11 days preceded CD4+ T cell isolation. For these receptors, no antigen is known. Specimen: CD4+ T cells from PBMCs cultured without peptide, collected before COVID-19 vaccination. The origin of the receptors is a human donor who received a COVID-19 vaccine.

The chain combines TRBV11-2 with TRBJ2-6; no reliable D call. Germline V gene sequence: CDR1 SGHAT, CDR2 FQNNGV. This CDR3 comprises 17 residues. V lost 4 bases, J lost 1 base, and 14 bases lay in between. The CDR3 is CASSSLGILSGANVLTF. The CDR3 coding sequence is TGTGCCAGCAGCTCTTTGGGGATTCTTTCTGGGGCCAACGTCCTGACTTTC.

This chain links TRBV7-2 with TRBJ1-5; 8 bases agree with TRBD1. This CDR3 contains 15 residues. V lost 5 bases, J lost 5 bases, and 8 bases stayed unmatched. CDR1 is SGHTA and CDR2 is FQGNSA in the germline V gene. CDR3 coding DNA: TGTGCCAGCAGCCCTCAAGGACAGGGTCATCAGCCCCAGCATTTT. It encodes CASSPQGQGHQPQHF.

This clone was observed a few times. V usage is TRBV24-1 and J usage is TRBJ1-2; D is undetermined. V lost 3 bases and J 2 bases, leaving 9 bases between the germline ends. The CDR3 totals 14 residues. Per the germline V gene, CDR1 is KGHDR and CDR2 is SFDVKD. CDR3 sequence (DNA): TGTGCCACCAGTGATGCCGGGAGGAACTATGGCTACACCTTC. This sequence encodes CATSDAGRNYGYTF.

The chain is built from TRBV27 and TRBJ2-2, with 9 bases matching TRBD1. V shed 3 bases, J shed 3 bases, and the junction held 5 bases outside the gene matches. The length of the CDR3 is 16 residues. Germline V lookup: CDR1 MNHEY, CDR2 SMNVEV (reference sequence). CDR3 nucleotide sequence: TGTGCCAGCAGTTTCAAGGGACAGGGAGACACCGGGGAGCTGTTTTTT. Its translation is CASSFKGQGDTGELFF.

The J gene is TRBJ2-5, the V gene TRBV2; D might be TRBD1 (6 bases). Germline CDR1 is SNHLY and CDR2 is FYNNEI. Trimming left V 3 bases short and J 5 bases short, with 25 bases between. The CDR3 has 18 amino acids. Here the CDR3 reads CASSDGLVPGEFGETQYF. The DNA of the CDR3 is TGTGCCAGCAGTGATGGCCTCGTCCCAGGGGAATTCGGGGAGACCCAGTACTTC.

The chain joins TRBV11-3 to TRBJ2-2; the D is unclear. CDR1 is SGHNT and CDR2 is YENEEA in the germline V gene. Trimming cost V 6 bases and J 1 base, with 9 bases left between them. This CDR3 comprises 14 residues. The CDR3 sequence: CASSSHRNTGELFF. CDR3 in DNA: TGTGCCAGCAGTTCACATAGGAACACCGGGGAGCTGTTTTTT. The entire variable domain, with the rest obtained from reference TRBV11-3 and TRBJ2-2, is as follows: EAGVVQSPRYKIIEKKQPVAFWCNPISGHNTLYWYLQNLGQGPELLIRYENEEAVDDSQLPKDRFSAERLKGVDSTLKIQPAELGDSAVYLCASSSHRNTGELFFGEGSRLTVL.

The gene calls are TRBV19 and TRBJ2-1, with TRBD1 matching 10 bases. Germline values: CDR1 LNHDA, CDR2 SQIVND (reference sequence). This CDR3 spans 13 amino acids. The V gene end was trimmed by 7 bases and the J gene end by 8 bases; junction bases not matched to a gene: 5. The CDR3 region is CASTRQGAYEQFF. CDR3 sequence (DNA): TGTGCCAGTACCCGACAGGGGGCTTATGAGCAGTTCTTC. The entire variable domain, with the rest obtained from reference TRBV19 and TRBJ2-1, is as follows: DGGITQSPKYLFRKEGQNVTLSCEQNLNHDAMYWYRQDPGQGLRLIYYSQIVNDFQKGDIAEGYSVSREKKESFPLTVTSAQKNPTAFYLCASTRQGAYEQFFGPGTRLTVL.

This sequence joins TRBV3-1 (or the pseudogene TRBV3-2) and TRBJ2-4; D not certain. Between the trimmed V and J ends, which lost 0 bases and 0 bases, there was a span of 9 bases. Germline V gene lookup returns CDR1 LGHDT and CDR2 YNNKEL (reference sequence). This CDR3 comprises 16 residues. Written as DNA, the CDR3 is TGTGCCAGCAGCCAAGATAATCGGCCAGCCAAAAACATTCAGTACTTC. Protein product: CASSQDNRPAKNIQYF.

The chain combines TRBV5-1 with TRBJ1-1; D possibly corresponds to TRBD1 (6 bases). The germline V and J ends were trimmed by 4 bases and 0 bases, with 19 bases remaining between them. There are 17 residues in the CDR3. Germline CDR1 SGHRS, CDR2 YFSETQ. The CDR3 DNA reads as TGCGCCAGCAGCGCCAGGCCCGGACAGATCATGAACACTGAAGCTTTCTTT. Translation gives CASSARPGQIMNTEAFF.

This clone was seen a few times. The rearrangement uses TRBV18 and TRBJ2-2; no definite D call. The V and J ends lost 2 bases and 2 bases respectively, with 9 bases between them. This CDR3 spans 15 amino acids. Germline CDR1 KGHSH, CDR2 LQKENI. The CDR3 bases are TGTGCCAGCTCACCAAGAGTCCTTAACACCGGGGAGCTGTTTTTT. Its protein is CASSPRVLNTGELFF.

CDR3 sequence reads: CASSPVVTDTQYF. CDR3 bases: TGTGCCAGCAGCCCCGTGGTCACAGATACGCAGTATTTT. The chain employs TRBV12-3 or TRBV12-4 and TRBJ2-3; D remains ambiguous. Trimming shortened V by 6 bases and J by 2 bases, and 9 bases separated the two germline ends. The CDR3 length is 13 residues.

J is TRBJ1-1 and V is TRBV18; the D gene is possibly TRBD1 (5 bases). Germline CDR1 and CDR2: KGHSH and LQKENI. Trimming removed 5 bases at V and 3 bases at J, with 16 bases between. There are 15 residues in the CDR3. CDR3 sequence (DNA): TGTGCCAGCTCAGCGGGACTCAATAGGGACACTGAAGCTTTCTTT. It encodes CASSAGLNRDTEAFF.

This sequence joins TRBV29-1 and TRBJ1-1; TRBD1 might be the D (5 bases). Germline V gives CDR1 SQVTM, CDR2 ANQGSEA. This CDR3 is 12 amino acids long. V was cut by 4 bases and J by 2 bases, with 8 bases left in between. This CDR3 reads CSVGQLNTEAFF. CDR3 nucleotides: TGCAGCGTTGGACAGTTAAACACTGAAGCTTTCTTT.

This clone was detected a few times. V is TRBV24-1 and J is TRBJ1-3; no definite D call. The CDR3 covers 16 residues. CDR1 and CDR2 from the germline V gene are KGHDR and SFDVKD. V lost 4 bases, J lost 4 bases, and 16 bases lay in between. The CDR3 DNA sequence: TGTGCCACCAGTGACCAAACGGTAAGGGAGGGAAACACCATATATTTT. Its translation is CATSDQTVREGNTIYF.

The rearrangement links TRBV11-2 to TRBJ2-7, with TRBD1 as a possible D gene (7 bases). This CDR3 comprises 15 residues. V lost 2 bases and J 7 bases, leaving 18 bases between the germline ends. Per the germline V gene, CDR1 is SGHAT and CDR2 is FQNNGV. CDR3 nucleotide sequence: TGTGCCAGCAGCTTATCATACAAGGGGGCGGGAGAGCAGTACGTC. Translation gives CASSLSYKGAGEQYV.

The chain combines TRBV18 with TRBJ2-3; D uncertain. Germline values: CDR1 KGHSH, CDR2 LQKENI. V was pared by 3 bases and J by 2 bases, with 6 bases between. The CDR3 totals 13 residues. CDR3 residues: CASSPLDTDTQYF. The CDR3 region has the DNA TGTGCCAGCTCACCCTTAGACACAGATACGCAGTATTTT.

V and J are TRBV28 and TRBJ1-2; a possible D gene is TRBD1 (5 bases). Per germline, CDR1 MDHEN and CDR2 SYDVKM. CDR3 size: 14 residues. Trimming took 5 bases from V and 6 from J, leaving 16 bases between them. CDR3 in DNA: TGTGCCAGCAGTCTCCGACAGCTATGGAATGGCTACACCTTC. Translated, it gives CASSLRQLWNGYTF.

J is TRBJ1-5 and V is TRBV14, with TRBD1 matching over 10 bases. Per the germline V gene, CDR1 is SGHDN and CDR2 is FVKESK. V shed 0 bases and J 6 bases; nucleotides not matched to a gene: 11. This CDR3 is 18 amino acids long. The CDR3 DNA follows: TGTGCCAGCAGCCAAGAAAGGTCGGACAGGGGGGTTCCTCAGCCCCAGCATTTT. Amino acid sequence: CASSQERSDRGVPQPQHF.

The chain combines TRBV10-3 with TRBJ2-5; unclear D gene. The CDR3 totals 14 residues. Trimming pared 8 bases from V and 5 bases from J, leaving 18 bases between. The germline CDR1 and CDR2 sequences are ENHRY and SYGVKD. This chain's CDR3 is CAISSLDKVETQYF. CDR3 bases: TGTGCCATCTCCAGTCTAGACAAGGTGGAGACCCAGTACTTC.

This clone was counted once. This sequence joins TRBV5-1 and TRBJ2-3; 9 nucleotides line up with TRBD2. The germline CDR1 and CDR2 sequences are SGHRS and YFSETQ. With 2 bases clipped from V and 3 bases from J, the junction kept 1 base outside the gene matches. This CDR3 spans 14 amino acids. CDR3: CASSFLAGTDTQYF. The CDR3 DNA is TGCGCCAGCAGCTTTCTAGCGGGGACAGATACGCAGTATTTT.

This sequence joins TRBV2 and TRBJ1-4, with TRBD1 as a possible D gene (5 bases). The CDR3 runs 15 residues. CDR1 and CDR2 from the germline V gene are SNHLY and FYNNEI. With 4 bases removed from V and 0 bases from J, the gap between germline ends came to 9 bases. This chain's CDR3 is CASSVEGPTNEKLFF. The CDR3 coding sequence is TGTGCCAGCAGTGTTGAGGGGCCAACTAATGAAAAACTGTTTTTT.

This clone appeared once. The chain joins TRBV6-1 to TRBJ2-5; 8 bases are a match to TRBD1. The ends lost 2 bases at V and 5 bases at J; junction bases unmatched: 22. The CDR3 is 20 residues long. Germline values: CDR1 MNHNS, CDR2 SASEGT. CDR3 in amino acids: CASSERGTGPVRGLGETQYF. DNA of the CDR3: TGTGCCAGCAGTGAAAGGGGGACAGGTCCTGTGCGGGGACTTGGGGAGACCCAGTACTTC.

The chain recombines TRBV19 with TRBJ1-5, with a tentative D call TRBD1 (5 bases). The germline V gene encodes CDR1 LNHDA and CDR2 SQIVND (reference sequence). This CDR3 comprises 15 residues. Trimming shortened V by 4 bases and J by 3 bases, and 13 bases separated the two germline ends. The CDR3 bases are TGTGCCAGTAGTACCCTTAGACAGAACAATCAGCCCCAGCATTTT. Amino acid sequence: CASSTLRQNNQPQHF.

CDR3 protein: CASSVGTGDTQYF. The CDR3 nucleotides are TGTGCCAGCAGCGTAGGCACTGGGGATACGCAGTATTTT. The J gene is TRBJ2-3, the V gene TRBV9; D gene uncertain. This CDR3 contains 13 residues. The germline CDR1 and CDR2 sequences are SGDLS and YYNGEE. Deletions cut 0 bases from V and 6 bases from J, with 8 bases between.

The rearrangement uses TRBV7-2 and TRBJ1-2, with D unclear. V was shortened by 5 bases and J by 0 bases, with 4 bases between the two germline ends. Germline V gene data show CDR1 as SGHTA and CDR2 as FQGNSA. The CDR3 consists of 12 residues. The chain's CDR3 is CASSPTNYGYTF. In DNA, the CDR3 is TGTGCCAGCAGCCCGACTAACTATGGCTACACCTTC.

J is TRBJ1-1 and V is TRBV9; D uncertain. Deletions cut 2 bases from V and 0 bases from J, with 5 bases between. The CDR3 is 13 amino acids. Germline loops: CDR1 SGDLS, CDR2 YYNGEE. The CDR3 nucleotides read TGTGCCAGCAGCGTGACGGTGAACACTGAAGCTTTCTTT. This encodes CASSVTVNTEAFF. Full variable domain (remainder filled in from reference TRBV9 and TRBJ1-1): DSGVTQTPKHLITATGQRVTLRCSPRSGDLSVYWYQQSLDQGLQFLIQYYNGEERAKGNILERFSAQQFPDLHSELNLSSLELGDSALYFCASSVTVNTEAFFGQGTRLTVV.

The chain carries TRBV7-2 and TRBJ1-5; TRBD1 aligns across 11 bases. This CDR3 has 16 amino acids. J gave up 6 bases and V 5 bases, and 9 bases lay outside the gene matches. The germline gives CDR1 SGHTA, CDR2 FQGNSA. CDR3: CASSQTGTGGSQPQHF. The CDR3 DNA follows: TGTGCCAGCAGCCAAACCGGGACAGGGGGGTCTCAGCCCCAGCATTTT. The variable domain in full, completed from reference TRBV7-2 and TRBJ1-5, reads GAGVSQSPSNKVTEKGKDVELRCDPISGHTALYWYRQSLGQGLEFLIYFQGNSAPDKSGLPSDRFSAERTGGSVSTLTIQRTQQEDSAVYLCASSQTGTGGSQPQHFGDGTRLSIL.

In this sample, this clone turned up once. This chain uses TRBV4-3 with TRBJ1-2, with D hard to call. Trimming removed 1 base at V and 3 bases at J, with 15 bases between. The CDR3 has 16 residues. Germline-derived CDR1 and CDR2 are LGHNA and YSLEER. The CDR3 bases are TGCGCCAGCAGCCAAGGCGGACGACGGGGAGACTATGGCTACACCTTC. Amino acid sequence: CASSQGGRRGDYGYTF.

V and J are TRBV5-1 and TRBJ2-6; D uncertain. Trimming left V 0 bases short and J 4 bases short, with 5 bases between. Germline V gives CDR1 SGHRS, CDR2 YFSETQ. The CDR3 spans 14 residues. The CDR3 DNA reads TGCGCCAGCAGCTTGGTATCCGGGGCCAACGTCCTGACTTTC. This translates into CASSLVSGANVLTF. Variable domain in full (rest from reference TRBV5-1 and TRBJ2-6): KAGVTQTPRYLIKTRGQQVTLSCSPISGHRSVSWYQQTPGQGLQFLFEYFSETQRNKGNFPGRFSGRQFSNSRSEMNVSTLELGDSALYLCASSLVSGANVLTFGAGSRLTVL.

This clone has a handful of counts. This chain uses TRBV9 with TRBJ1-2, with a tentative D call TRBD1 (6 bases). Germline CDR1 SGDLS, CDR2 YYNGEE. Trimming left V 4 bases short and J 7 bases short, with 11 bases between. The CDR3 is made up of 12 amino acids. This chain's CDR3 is CASSSGAFGYTF. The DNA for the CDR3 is TGTGCCAGCAGCTCGGGGGCCTTTGGCTACACCTTC.

The CDR3 reads CSASDSGTEAFF. The CDR3 coding sequence is TGCAGTGCTAGTGATTCGGGAACTGAAGCTTTCTTT. The V and J genes are TRBV20-1 and TRBJ1-1; D uncertain. CDR3 size: 12 residues. V dropped 3 bases and J dropped 5 bases, with 10 bases sitting between them. Germline V CDR1 and CDR2: DFQATT, SNEGSKA (reference sequence).

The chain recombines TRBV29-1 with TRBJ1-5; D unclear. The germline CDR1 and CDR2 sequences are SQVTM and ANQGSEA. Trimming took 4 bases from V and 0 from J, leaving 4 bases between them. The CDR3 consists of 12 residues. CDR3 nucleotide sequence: TGCAGCGTTGGGGGTAGCAATCAGCCCCAGCATTTT. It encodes CSVGGSNQPQHF.